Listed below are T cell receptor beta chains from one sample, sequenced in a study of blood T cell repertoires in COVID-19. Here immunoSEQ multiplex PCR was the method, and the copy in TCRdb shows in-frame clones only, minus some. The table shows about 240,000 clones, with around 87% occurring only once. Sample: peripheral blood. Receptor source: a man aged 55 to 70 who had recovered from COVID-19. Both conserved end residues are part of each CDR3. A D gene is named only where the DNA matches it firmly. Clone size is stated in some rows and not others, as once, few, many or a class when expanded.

TGCAGCGTTACTGGACAGGGGACTTATGGCTACACCTTC,CSVTGQGTYGYTF,TRBV29-1,TRBD1,.,TRBJ1-2
TGTGCCAGCAGCTTAAGAGCGGGGTGGCCGCAGTTCTTC,CASSLRAGWPQFF,TRBV7-2,TRBD2,.,TRBJ2-1
TGTGCCAGCAGTTTACAAGGGACTAGCGGGGGGAGAGCGGAGCTGTTTTTT,CASSLQGTSGGRAELFF,TRBV27,TRBD2,.,TRBJ2-2
TGTGCCAGCAGTGAAAGGGGCGGGAACACTGAAGCTTTCTTT,CASSERGGNTEAFF,TRBV2,.,.,TRBJ1-1
TGCGCCAGCAGCGGGCGACAGGGAAAGAACACCGGGGAGCTGTTTTTT,CASSGRQGKNTGELFF,TRBV5-1,TRBD1,once,TRBJ2-2
TGTGCCAGCAGCCTGACAGGGGGAAATTCACCCCTCCACTTT,CASSLTGGNSPLHF,TRBV5-5,TRBD1,.,TRBJ1-6
TGTGCCAGCAGCGCGGGAGGGCAAGAGACCCAGTACTTC,CASSAGGQETQYF,TRBV7-9,TRBD2,once,TRBJ2-5
TGTGCCGGATCCGGGACAAGTCGTTCACCCCTCCACTTT,CAGSGTSRSPLHF,TRBV30,.,.,TRBJ1-6
TGTGCCAGTACAGGAGGGGAGGGGAGCTATGGCTACACCTTC,CASTGGEGSYGYTF,TRBV19,.,once,TRBJ1-2
TGTGCCTGGAGCCAGACTACTCGGGGGGGGCTTGAGCAGTTCTTC,CAWSQTTRGGLEQFF,TRBV30,TRBD2,.,TRBJ2-1
TGCGCCAGCAGTCTTACTACAAGGTATGGCTACACCTTC,CASSLTTRYGYTF,TRBV10-1,.,.,TRBJ1-2
TGTGCCAGCAGTACCCCGGGACAGGGGAATGAGCAGTTCTTC,CASSTPGQGNEQFF,TRBV28,TRBD1,.,TRBJ2-1
TGTGCCGCAGCACGGGACAGGGGGCACACCGGGGAGCTGTTTTTT,CAAARDRGHTGELFF,TRBV6-5,TRBD1,.,TRBJ2-2
TGCGCCAGCAGCTTCTACAGTGCCGAGACCCAGTACTTC,CASSFYSAETQYF,TRBV5-1,.,.,TRBJ2-5
TGTGCCAGCTCCCAAGGACGGGTGATCGGGGCTGAAGCTTTCTTT,CASSQGRVIGAEAFF,TRBV18,.,.,TRBJ1-1
TGTGCCAGCACCCGGGACAGGTATAATTCACCCCTCCACTTT,CASTRDRYNSPLHF,TRBV6-5,TRBD1,.,TRBJ1-6
TGTGCCAGCTCACCATCAGGGGAGTCTGATGGCTACACCTTC,CASSPSGESDGYTF,TRBV18,.,.,TRBJ1-2
TGCGCCAGCAGCGCCAGCGGGGCAGGGGAGAGAGAGACCCAGTACTTC,CASSASGAGERETQYF,TRBV5-1,.,once,TRBJ2-5
TGTGCCATCACCCGACAGGGCGGTGAAACAGATACGCAGTATTTT,CAITRQGGETDTQYF,TRBV10-3,TRBD1,.,TRBJ2-3
TGTGCCAGCAGCTCGCAGACCGGTGGGAGGGCTCAGCCCCAGCATTTT,CASSSQTGGRAQPQHF,TRBV7-9,.,.,TRBJ1-5
TGTGCCAGCAGCGCCATTAGGGGGCTCGGGGCCAACGTCCTGACTTTC,CASSAIRGLGANVLTF,TRBV7-2,TRBD1,.,TRBJ2-6
TGTGCCAGCAGCCACAGGGAGGCGACTGAAGCTTTCTTT,CASSHREATEAFF,TRBV3-1/TRBV3-2,.,few,TRBJ1-1
TGTGCCTGGAGCACGGGATCGAACACCGGGGAGCTGTTTTTT,CAWSTGSNTGELFF,TRBV30,.,.,TRBJ2-2
TGTGCCAGCAGCGGGAGTACCAAAGAGACCCAGTACTTC,CASSGSTKETQYF,TRBV9,.,.,TRBJ2-5
TGTGCCAGCAGCGCGCACGGGGATGAAACCGGGGAGCTGTTTTTT,CASSAHGDETGELFF,TRBV7-2,.,.,TRBJ2-2
TGTGCCATCAGTGTTTCCGGGACAGGGGGCACAAGGGTAAACTTC,CAISVSGTGGTRVNF,TRBV10-3,TRBD1,few,TRBJ2-7
TGTGCCAGCAGCCCCGGGACTAGCGGGGTCTCCTCCTACAATGAGCAGTTCTTC,CASSPGTSGVSSYNEQFF,TRBV11-2,TRBD2,many,TRBJ2-1
TGTGCCAGCAGCCTATTCTCAGCGGGGCGCTACAATGAGCAGTTCTTC,CASSLFSAGRYNEQFF,TRBV6-6,TRBD2,.,TRBJ2-1
TGCGCCAGCAGCCCCCCGCGGCCAGAGACCCAGTACTTC,CASSPPRPETQYF,TRBV4-1,.,.,TRBJ2-5